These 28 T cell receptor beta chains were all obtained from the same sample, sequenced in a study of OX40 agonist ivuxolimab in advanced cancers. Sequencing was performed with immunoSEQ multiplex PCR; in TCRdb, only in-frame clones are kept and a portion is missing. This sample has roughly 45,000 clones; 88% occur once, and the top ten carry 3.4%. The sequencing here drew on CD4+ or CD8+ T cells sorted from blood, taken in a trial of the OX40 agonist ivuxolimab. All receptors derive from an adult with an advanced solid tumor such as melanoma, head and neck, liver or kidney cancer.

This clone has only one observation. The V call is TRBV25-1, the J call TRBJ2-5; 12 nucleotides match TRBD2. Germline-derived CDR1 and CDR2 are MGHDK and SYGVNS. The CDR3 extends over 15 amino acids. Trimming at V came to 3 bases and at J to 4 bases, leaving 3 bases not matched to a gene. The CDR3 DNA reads TGTGCCAGCAGTGACCAGGGACTAGCGGGAGAGACCCAGTACTTC. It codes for CASSDQGLAGETQYF.

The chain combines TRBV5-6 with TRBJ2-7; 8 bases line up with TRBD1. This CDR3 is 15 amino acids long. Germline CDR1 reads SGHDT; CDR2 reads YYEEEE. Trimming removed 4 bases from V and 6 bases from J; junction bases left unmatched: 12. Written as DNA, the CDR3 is TGTGCCAGCAGCGGCACCGGGACAGGCGCCGCCGAGCAGTACTTC. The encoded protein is CASSGTGTGAAEQYF.

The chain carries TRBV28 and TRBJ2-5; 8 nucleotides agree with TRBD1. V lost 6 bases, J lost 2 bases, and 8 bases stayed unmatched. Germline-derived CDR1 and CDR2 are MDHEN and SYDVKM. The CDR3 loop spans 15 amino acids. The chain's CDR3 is CASSPYRQGQETQYF. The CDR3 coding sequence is TGTGCCAGCAGCCCATACAGACAGGGGCAAGAGACCCAGTACTTC.

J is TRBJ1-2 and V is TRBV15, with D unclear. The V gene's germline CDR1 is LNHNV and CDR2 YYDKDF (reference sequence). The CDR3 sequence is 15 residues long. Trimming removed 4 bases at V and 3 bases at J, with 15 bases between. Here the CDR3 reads CATSTEGGGDYGYTF. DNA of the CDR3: TGTGCCACCAGCACCGAGGGCGGCGGCGACTATGGCTACACCTTC.

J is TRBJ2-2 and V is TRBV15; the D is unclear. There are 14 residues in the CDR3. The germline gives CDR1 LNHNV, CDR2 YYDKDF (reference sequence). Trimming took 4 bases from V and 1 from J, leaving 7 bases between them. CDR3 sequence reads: CATSKDGNTGELFF. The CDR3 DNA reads TGTGCCACCAGCAAGGACGGGAACACCGGGGAGCTGTTTTTT.

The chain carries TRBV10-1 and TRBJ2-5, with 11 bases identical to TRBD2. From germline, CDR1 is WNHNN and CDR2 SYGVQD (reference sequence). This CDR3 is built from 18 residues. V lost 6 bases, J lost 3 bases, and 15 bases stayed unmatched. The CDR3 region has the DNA TGCGCCAGCAGCCAAAACATAGCGGGAGGGCCATCCAAAGAGACCCAGTACTTC. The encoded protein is CASSQNIAGGPSKETQYF.

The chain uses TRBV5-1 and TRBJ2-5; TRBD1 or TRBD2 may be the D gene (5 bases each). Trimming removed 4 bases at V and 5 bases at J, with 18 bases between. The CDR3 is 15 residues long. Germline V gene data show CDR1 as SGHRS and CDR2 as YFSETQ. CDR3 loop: CASSPSEGKTETQYF. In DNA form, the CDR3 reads TGCGCCAGCAGCCCCTCCGAGGGGAAAACGGAGACCCAGTACTTC.

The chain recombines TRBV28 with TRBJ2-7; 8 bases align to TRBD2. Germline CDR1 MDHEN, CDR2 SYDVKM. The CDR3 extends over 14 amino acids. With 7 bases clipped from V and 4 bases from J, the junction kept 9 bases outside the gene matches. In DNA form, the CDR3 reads TGTGCCAGCATGGTCCCCAGCGGGGGATACGAGCAGTACTTC. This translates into CASMVPSGGYEQYF. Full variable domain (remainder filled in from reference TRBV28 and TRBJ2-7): DVKVTQSSRYLVKRTGEKVFLECVQDMDHENMFWYRQDPGLGLRLIYFSYDVKMKEKGDIPEGYSVSREKKERFSLILESASTNQTSMYLCASMVPSGGYEQYFGPGTRLTVT.

The CDR3 nucleotides are TGTGCCAGCAGCGCCTGGACAGGGATCGGGGCCAACGTCCTGACTTTC. It yields the protein CASSAWTGIGANVLTF. The V and J genes are TRBV5-4 and TRBJ2-6, with 8 bases that match TRBD1. The junction had 7 bases not matched to a gene; V was cut back by 4 bases and J by 4 bases. The germline gives CDR1 SGHNT, CDR2 YYREEE (reference sequence). The CDR3 length is 16 residues.

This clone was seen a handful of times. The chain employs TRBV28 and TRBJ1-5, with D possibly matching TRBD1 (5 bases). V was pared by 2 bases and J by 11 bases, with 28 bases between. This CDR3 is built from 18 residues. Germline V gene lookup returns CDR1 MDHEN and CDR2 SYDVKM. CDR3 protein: CASSLKVTGPRGIMTQHF. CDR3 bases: TGTGCCAGCAGTTTAAAGGTCACGGGGCCGCGAGGAATTATGACCCAGCATTTT.

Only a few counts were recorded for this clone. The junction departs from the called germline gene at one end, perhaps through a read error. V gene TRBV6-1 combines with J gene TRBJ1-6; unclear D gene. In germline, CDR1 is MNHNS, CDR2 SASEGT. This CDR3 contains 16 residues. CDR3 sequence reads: CASREGAYSYNSPLHF. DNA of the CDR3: TGTGCCAGCAGAGAAGGAGCCTACTCCTATAATTCACCCCTCCACTTT.

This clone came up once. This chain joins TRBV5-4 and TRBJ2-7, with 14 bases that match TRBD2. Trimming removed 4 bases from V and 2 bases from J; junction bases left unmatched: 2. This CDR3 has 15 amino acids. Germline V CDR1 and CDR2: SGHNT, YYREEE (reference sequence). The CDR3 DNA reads TGTGCCAGCAGCAAGACTAGCGGGGGGGCCTACGAGCAGTACTTC. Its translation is CASSKTSGGAYEQYF. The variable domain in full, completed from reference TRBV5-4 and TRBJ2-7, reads ETGVTQSPTHLIKTRGQQVTLRCSSQSGHNTVSWYQQALGQGPQFIFQYYREEENGRGNFPPRFSGLQFPNYSSELNVNALELDDSALYLCASSKTSGGAYEQYFGPGTRLTVT.

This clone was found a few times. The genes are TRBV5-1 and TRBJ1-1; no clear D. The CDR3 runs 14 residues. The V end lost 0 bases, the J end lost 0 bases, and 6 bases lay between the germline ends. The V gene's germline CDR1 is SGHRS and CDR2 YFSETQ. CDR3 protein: CASSLAVLNTEAFF. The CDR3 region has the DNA TGCGCCAGCAGCTTGGCCGTCTTGAACACTGAAGCTTTCTTT.

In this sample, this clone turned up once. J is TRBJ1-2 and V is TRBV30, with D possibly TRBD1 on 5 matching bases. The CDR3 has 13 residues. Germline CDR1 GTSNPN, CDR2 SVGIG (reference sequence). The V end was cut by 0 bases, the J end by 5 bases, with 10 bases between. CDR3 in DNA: TGTGCCTGGAGTGTAAACAGGATATATGGCTACACCTTC. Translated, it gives CAWSVNRIYGYTF.

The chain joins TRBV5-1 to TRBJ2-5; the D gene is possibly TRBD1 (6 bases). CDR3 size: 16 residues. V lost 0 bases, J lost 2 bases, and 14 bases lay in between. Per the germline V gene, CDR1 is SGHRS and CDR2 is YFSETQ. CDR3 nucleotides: TGCGCCAGCAGCTTGGCCCCACAGGGACGGCAAGAGACCCAGTACTTC. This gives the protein CASSLAPQGRQETQYF.

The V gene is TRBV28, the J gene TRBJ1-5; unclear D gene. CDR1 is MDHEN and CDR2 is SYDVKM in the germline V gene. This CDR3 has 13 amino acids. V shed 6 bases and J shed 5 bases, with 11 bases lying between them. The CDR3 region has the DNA TGTGCCAGCAGCCCTCAGTGGGATCAGCCCCAGCATTTT. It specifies CASSPQWDQPQHF.

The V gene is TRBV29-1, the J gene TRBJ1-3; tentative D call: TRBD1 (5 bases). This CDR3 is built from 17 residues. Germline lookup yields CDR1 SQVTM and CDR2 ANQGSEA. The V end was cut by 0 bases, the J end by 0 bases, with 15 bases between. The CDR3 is CSVEDLGGPHSGNTIYF. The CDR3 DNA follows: TGCAGCGTTGAAGACTTGGGGGGACCTCACTCTGGAAACACCATATATTTT. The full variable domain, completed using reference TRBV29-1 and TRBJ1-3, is SAVISQKPSRDICQRGTSLTIQCQVDSQVTMMFWYRQQPGQSLTLIATANQGSEATYESGFVIDKFPISRPNLTFSTLTVSNMSPEDSSIYLCSVEDLGGPHSGNTIYFGEGSWLTVV.

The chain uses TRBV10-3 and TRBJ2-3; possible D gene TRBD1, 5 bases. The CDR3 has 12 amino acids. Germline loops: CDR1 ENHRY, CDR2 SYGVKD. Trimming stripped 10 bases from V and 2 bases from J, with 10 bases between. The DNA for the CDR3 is TGTGCCACTAGACAGCCCACAGATACGCAGTATTTT. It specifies CATRQPTDTQYF.

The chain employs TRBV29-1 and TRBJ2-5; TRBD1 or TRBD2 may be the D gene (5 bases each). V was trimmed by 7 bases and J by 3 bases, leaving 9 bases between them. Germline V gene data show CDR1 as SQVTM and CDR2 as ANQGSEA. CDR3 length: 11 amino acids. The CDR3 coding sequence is TGCAGCGCAGGGACGGAAGAGACCCAGTACTTC. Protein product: CSAGTEETQYF.

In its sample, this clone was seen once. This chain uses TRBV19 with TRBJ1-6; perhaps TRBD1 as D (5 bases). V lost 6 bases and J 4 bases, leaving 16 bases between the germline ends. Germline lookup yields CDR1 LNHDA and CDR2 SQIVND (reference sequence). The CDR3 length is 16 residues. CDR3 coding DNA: TGTGCCAGTAGCCGAGACGGGGCGGGTTATAATTCACCCCTCCACTTT. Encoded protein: CASSRDGAGYNSPLHF.

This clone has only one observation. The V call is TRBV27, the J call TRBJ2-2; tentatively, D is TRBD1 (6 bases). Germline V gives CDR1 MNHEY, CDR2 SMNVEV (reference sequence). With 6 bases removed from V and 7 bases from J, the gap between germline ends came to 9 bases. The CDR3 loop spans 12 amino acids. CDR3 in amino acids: CASSQGNGELFF. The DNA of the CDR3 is TGTGCCAGCAGCCAGGGGAACGGGGAGCTGTTTTTT.

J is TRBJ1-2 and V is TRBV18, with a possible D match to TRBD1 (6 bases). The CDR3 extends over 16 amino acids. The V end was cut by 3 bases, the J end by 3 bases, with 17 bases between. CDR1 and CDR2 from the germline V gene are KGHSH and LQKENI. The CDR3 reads CASSPQGSVTDYGYTF. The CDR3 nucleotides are TGTGCCAGCTCACCGCAGGGGAGTGTAACGGACTATGGCTACACCTTC.

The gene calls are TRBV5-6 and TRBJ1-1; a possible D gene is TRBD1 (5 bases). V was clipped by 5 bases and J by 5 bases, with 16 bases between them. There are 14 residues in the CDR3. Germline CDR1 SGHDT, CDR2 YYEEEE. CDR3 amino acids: CASSPPTGGTEAFF. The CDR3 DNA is TGTGCCAGCAGTCCCCCGACCGGGGGGACTGAAGCTTTCTTT.

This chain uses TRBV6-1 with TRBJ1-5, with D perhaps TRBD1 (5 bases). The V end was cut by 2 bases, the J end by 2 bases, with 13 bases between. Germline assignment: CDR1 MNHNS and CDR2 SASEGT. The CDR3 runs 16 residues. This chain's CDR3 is CASSESLGAGNQPQHF. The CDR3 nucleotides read TGTGCCAGCAGTGAAAGTCTCGGGGCGGGCAATCAGCCCCAGCATTTT.

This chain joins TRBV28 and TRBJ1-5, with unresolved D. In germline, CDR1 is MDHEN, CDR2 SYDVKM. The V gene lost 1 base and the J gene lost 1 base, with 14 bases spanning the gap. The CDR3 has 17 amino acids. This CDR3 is CASSLSLGQESNQPQHF. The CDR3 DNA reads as TGTGCCAGCAGTTTATCTCTAGGGCAGGAGAGCAATCAGCCCCAGCATTTT.

The CDR3 DNA is TGTGCCAGCAGTGAGTCCGGGAGCACTGAAGCTTTCTTT. Translation: CASSESGSTEAFF. The V call is TRBV6-1, the J call TRBJ1-1; D unclear. Germline V gives CDR1 MNHNS, CDR2 SASEGT. This CDR3 region has 13 residues. Trimming removed 3 bases from V and 4 bases from J, with 9 bases in between.

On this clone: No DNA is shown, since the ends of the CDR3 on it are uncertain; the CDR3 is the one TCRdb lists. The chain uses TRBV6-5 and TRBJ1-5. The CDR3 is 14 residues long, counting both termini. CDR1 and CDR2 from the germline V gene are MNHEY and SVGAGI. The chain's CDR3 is CASSSSGGGQPQHF.

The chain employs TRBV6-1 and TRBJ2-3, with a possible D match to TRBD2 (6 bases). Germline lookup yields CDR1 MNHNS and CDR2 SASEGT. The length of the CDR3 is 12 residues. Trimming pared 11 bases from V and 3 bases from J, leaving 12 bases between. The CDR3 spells CAVHGSTDTQYF. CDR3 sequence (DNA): TGTGCCGTACACGGGAGTACAGATACGCAGTATTTT.